The source of this T cell receptor beta chain is a study of beta chain features in type 1 diabetes. The authors sorted CD4+ naive, central memory, regulatory and stem cell-like memory cells via CD45RO/CCR7/CD25/CD127/CD95/CD27. Expressed TCRB transcripts were sequenced, since all the RNA that had been isolated was reverse transcribed. There were 3.5 million to 4.5 million reads on average in the naive, central memory and regulatory T cell samples. Only in-frame clones appear in the TCRdb table, and some are missing; sequencing was by immunoSEQ multiplex PCR. Of a few hundred thousand clones listed, around 9.9% were seen once; the top ten hold 1% to 1.5%. This CDR3 spans 11 amino acids. Germline assignment: CDR1 MDHEN and CDR2 SYDVKM. The V end lost 6 bases, the J end lost 4 bases, and 5 bases lay between the germline ends.

The receptor was derived from a man younger than 30 in good health. The chain couples TRBV28 to TRBJ2-3; D tentatively reads TRBD1 or TRBD2 (5 bases each). The specimen was central memory CD4+ T cells from blood. The CDR3 spells CASRGADTQYF. CDR3 nucleotide sequence: TGTGCCAGCAGGGGGGCAGATACGCAGTATTTT.